Following are 12 T cell receptor beta chains from one sample sequenced in a study of CD8+CD57+ T cells in acquired aplastic anemia. Patients sequenced had flow cytometry evidence of CD8+CD57+ cell expansion. It was genomic DNA that served as the template for profiling TCR beta VDJ and CDR3. TCRdb called the reads again in MiXCR, with one record for every CDR3 protein. The repertoire holds 210,000 or so distinct CDR3 sequences, with about half as singletons. Specimen: sorted CD4+, CD8+, or CD8+CD57+ T cells (not recorded which) from PBMCs. These receptors all stem from a human donor with aplastic anemia.

V is TRBV9 and J is TRBJ1-1, with D unclear. The CDR3 runs 14 residues. CDR1 and CDR2 (germline): SGDLS, YYNGEE. Trimming removed 0 bases at V and 7 bases at J, with 13 bases between. The CDR3 loop reads CASSVGWANYEAFF. DNA of the CDR3: TGTGCCAGCAGCGTAGGTTGGGCCAACTATGAAGCTTTCTTT. Together with reference TRBV9 and TRBJ1-1, the CDR3 gives the full variable domain: DSGVTQTPKHLITATGQRVTLRCSPRSGDLSVYWYQQSLDQGLQFLIQYYNGEERAKGNILERFSAQQFPDLHSELNLSSLELGDSALYFCASSVGWANYEAFFGQGTRLTVV.

The rearrangement links TRBV10-3 to TRBJ1-6; D is possibly TRBD1 (6 bases). V lost 9 bases and J lost 9, with 15 bases in between. There are 13 residues in the CDR3. Per the germline V gene, CDR1 is ENHRY and CDR2 is SYGVKD. The CDR3, as DNA: TGTGCCATTAGTACAGGGCCACGTTCACCCCTCCACTTT. This translates into CAISTGPRSPLHF.

The chain has TRBV7-2 and TRBJ2-3, with TRBD2 identical over 10 bases. The CDR3 spans 19 residues. Trimming at V came to 1 base and at J to 1 base, leaving 11 bases not matched to a gene. Germline V gene data show CDR1 as SGHTA and CDR2 as FQGNSA. CDR3 coding DNA: TGTGCCAGCAGCTTAGTCTTCGGGTTAGCGGGGGGACGCACAGATACGCAGTATTTT. Protein product: CASSLVFGLAGGRTDTQYF.

This chain connects TRBV2 to TRBJ2-7, with TRBD1 identical over 10 bases. Germline CDR1 reads SNHLY; CDR2 reads FYNNEI. After removal of 6 bases from V and 4 bases from J, the junction contained 3 bases not matched to a gene. CDR3 length equals 13 residues. CDR3 region: CASRKDRGYEQYF. The DNA for the CDR3 is TGTGCCAGCAGGAAGGACAGGGGGTACGAGCAGTACTTC.

This clonotype was seen a few times. V gene TRBV15 combines with J gene TRBJ2-7; 10 nucleotides line up with TRBD2. Unmatched junction bases numbered 26, after V lost 0 bases and J lost 12 bases. Per germline, CDR1 LNHNV and CDR2 YYDKDF (reference sequence). The CDR3 has 20 amino acids. CDR3 in amino acids: CATSRDSYASGGLPLQVWYF. The CDR3 nucleotides read TGTGCCACCAGCAGAGATTCTTATGCTAGCGGGGGATTGCCCCTCCAAGTATGGTACTTC.

This chain joins TRBV12-3 or TRBV12-4 and TRBJ1-5, with no clear D. CDR3 size: 14 residues. V lost 3 bases and J 5 bases, leaving 11 bases between the germline ends. The CDR3 DNA sequence: TGTGCCAGCAGTTTTAGGGAGAGGGATCAGCCCCAGCATTTT. Its translation: CASSFRERDQPQHF.

This clonotype was counted at least ten times. The V call is TRBV5-1, the J call TRBJ2-3, with D unclear. The CDR3 covers 13 residues. V was cut by 0 bases and J by 4 bases, with 6 bases left in between. Germline lookup yields CDR1 SGHRS and CDR2 YFSETQ. DNA for the CDR3: TGCGCCAGCAGCTTGGGGGAATCAGATACGCAGTATTTT. Residues: CASSLGESDTQYF.

This clonotype has at least ten counts. The chain combines TRBV12-3 or TRBV12-4 with TRBJ2-2; no firm D call. CDR3 size: 14 residues. Trimming removed 0 bases from V and 1 base from J, with 3 bases in between. The CDR3 DNA reads as TGTGCCAGCAGTTTAGCACAGAACACCGGGGAGCTGTTTTTT. It encodes CASSLAQNTGELFF.

This clonotype was seen a single time. The CDR3 spells CASRELGPPYGYTF. CDR3 DNA: TGTGCCAGTAGGGAGTTGGGACCACCCTATGGCTACACCTTC. The rearrangement joins TRBV19 to TRBJ1-2, with a weak D call TRBD1 (5 bases). The CDR3 runs to 14 residues. Germline CDR1 reads LNHDA; CDR2 reads SQIVND (reference sequence). V lost 6 bases to trimming and J lost 4 bases, with 15 bases between them. The full variable domain, with the rest looked up from reference TRBV19 and TRBJ1-2, is DGGITQSPKYLFRKEGQNVTLSCEQNLNHDAMYWYRQDPGQGLRLIYYSQIVNDFQKGDIAEGYSVSREKKESFPLTVTSAQKNPTAFYLCASRELGPPYGYTFGSGTRLTVV.

The V and J genes are TRBV10-1 and TRBJ2-4; D unclear. Trimming stripped 8 bases from V and 9 bases from J, with 14 bases between. The CDR3 spans 12 residues. Looked up from germline, CDR1 is WNHNN and CDR2 is SYGVQD (reference sequence). The CDR3 bases are TGCGCCAGCCCCCCACAGTCAGGCATTCAGTACTTC. This codes for CASPPQSGIQYF.

The chain is built from TRBV2 and TRBJ2-1; D gene uncertain. The germline gives CDR1 SNHLY, CDR2 FYNNEI. The CDR3 is 14 residues long. V was clipped by 2 bases and J by 6 bases, with 11 bases between them. The CDR3 coding sequence is TGTGCCAGCAGTGAATTTTTATTCGGCAATGAGCAGTTCTTC. It codes for CASSEFLFGNEQFF.

In the case of this clonotype: A junction end diverges from the germline sequence, so it may reflect a read error. This rearrangement joins TRBV20-1 to TRBJ1-3; no clear D. Germline V gene sequence: CDR1 DFQATT, CDR2 SNEGSKA (reference sequence). This CDR3 has 13 residues. The CDR3 bases are TGCAGTGCTAGAGACAGAGCTGGAAACACCGTATATTTT. It is translated as CSARDRAGNTVYF.